The present entry profiles one T cell receptor (beta chain) with its context. Its target is unknown. The method, 5' RACE with UMI labels, was used to prepare the TRB cDNA libraries. No DNA is given; TCRdb re-called the 5' RACE reads and lists each CDR3 protein once. The sample's table shows 65,000 to 95,000 distinct CDR3 sequences. The data were taken from a study of CXCR3-negative and CXCR3-positive naive CD8 T cells. The study, taken as a whole, reports: The level of CXCR3 expression partially decreased after cryopreservation; the majority of assays used fresh PBMCs.

CDR3 length: 13 amino acids. Germline-derived CDR1 and CDR2 are WSHSY and SAAADI. The sequenced sample consisted of naive CXCR3- CD8+ T cells from blood. As for subset: CD45RO-CCR7+CD27+CD95- naive CD8+ T cells lacking CXCR3 (TNR3-). This receptor was identified in a human donor in good health. Some clones in this sample may be carry-over from other donors' samples. The rearrangement links TRBV10-2 to TRBJ1-2. CDR3 in amino acids: CASSVARTYGYTF.